These 15 T cell receptor beta chains were all obtained from the same sample, sequenced in a study of T cell changes during pregnancy in multiple sclerosis. The table came from immunoSEQ multiplex PCR; TCRdb's copy has only in-frame clones and leaves some out. Of approximately 51,000 clones in the sample, 92% are singletons; the top ten hold less than 0.65%. This specimen was CD4+ T cells from peripheral blood mononuclear cells, taken after pregnancy. All receptors derive from a female donor with multiple sclerosis, enrolled in a pregnancy study.

This clone came up once. Other nucleotide sequences from this sample produce the same CDR3. The chain is built from TRBV14 and TRBJ2-7; possible D gene TRBD1, 5 bases. The CDR3 has 12 residues. The germline V gene has CDR1 SGHDN and CDR2 FVKESK. Trimming took 4 bases from V and 4 from J, leaving 8 bases between them. This chain's CDR3 is CASSPQGYEQYF. The CDR3 DNA is TGTGCCAGCAGCCCCCAGGGTTACGAGCAGTACTTC.

The chain uses TRBV9 and TRBJ1-3; D perhaps matches TRBD1 (5 bases). This CDR3 contains 15 residues. Germline V gives CDR1 SGDLS, CDR2 YYNGEE. Trimming took 4 bases from V and 2 from J, leaving 13 bases between them. The CDR3 loop is CASSLRGRAGNTIYF. CDR3 DNA: TGTGCCAGCAGCCTAAGGGGTAGGGCTGGAAACACCATATATTTT.

J is TRBJ2-7 and V is TRBV18, with 7 bases matching TRBD1. Germline-derived CDR1 and CDR2 are KGHSH and LQKENI. There are 13 residues in the CDR3. V shed 8 bases and J 2 bases; nucleotides not matched to a gene: 6. As DNA, the CDR3 is TGTGCCAGCACAACAGGGGTTACCTACGAGCAGTACTTC. It codes for CASTTGVTYEQYF. Complete variable domain (other parts from reference TRBV18 and TRBJ2-7): NAGVMQNPRHLVRRRGQEARLRCSPMKGHSHVYWYRQLPEEGLKFMVYLQKENIIDESGMPKERFSAEFPKEGPSILRIQQVVRGDSAAYFCASTTGVTYEQYFGPGTRLTVT.

The chain couples TRBV5-8 to TRBJ2-3; 7 nucleotides agree with TRBD2. CDR1 and CDR2 from the germline V gene are SGHTS and YDEGEE. CDR3 length: 15 residues. V trimming: 1 base; J trimming: 8 bases; junction bases outside the gene matches: 10. As DNA, the CDR3 is TGTGCCAGCAGCTTGATGTCCGGGAGGATTGGTACGCAGTATTTT. Translation gives CASSLMSGRIGTQYF.

This chain links TRBV5-5 with TRBJ2-6, with D maybe TRBD2 (5 bases). V was pared by 0 bases and J by 2 bases, with 12 bases between. Germline V gene lookup returns CDR1 SGHKS and CDR2 YYEKEE (reference sequence). This CDR3 is 17 amino acids long. Here the CDR3 reads CASSLVRAPAGANVLTF. CDR3 coding DNA: TGTGCCAGCAGCTTGGTGCGGGCGCCAGCTGGGGCCAACGTCCTGACTTTC. Full variable domain (outside the CDR3, taken from reference TRBV5-5 and TRBJ2-6): DAGVTQSPTHLIKTRGQQVTLRCSPISGHKSVSWYQQVLGQGPQFIFQYYEKEERGRGNFPDRFSARQFPNYSSELNVNALLLGDSALYLCASSLVRAPAGANVLTFGAGSRLTVL.

The chain is built from TRBV4-2 and TRBJ1-1, with D perhaps TRBD1 (6 bases). This CDR3 is built from 16 residues. The germline V gene has CDR1 LGHNA and CDR2 YNFKEQ. Trimming removed 0 bases from V and 1 base from J, with 12 bases in between. The CDR3 DNA follows: TGTGCCAGCAGCCAAGAAAGAGGGGGATCGAACACTGAAGCTTTCTTT. Protein sequence: CASSQERGGSNTEAFF.

This chain connects TRBV23-1 to TRBJ2-5; 9 bases agree with TRBD2. TRBV23-1 is identified as an open reading frame with a role that is uncertain. CDR3 size: 19 residues. The V gene end was trimmed by 0 bases and the J gene end by 0 bases; junction bases not matched to a gene: 11. The CDR3 sequence: CASSQSLRLAEEYQETQYF. The CDR3 DNA reads TGCGCCAGCAGTCAATCGCTTCGACTAGCGGAGGAGTACCAAGAGACCCAGTACTTC.

The chain couples TRBV6-1 to TRBJ2-7; no definite D call. Per germline, CDR1 MNHNS and CDR2 SASEGT. CDR3 length: 11 amino acids. V lost 7 bases to trimming and J lost 3 bases, with 7 bases between them. This chain's CDR3 is CASTLLYEQYF. CDR3 bases: TGTGCCAGCACCCTACTCTACGAGCAGTACTTC.

The genes are TRBV29-1 and TRBJ2-7; TRBD1 might be the D (5 bases). The V gene's germline CDR1 is SQVTM and CDR2 ANQGSEA. V was cut by 3 bases and J by 2 bases, with 17 bases left in between. This CDR3 comprises 15 residues. The CDR3 reads CSVDHWAGKTYEQYF. In DNA form, the CDR3 reads TGCAGCGTTGATCACTGGGCAGGGAAAACCTACGAGCAGTACTTC.

On this clone: Because it lacks the conserved phenylalanine or tryptophan at the end, this CDR3 is likely a read error. The chain has TRBV4-3 and TRBJ2-7, with D possibly being TRBD1 (5 bases). The V gene's germline CDR1 is LGHNA and CDR2 YSLEER. The V end was cut by 0 bases, the J end by 0 bases, with 9 bases between. The CDR3 is 15 amino acids. In DNA form, the CDR3 reads TGCGCCAGCAGCCAAGAAGGCAGGGACTCCTACGAGCAGTACCTC. This codes for CASSQEGRDSYEQYL.

CDR3 sequence (DNA): TGTGCCAGCAGTAAGACAGGGTCCTACGAGCAGTACTTC. As protein: CASSKTGSYEQYF. The chain combines TRBV6-5 with TRBJ2-7; 7 bases are shared with TRBD1. Germline V lookup: CDR1 MNHEY, CDR2 SVGAGI. Losses at the gene ends were 5 bases for V and 1 base for J; bases not matched to a gene: 2. The CDR3 is 13 amino acids.

The rearrangement uses TRBV5-5 and TRBJ2-7; 12 positions match TRBD2. Germline CDR1 reads SGHKS; CDR2 reads YYEKEE (reference sequence). After removal of 5 bases from V and 4 bases from J, the junction contained 10 bases not matched to a gene. This CDR3 spans 16 amino acids. In nucleotides, the CDR3 is TGTGCCAGCAGGCGGGGGATGACTAGCGGGAGTTACGAGCAGTACTTC. This gives the protein CASRRGMTSGSYEQYF.

The V and J genes are TRBV25-1 and TRBJ2-2; 9 bases align to TRBD1. Germline lookup yields CDR1 MGHDK and CDR2 SYGVNS. The CDR3 is 15 amino acids. Losses at the gene ends were 2 bases for V and 6 bases for J; bases not matched to a gene: 4. The CDR3 protein is CASSEGQGISGELFF. CDR3 coding DNA: TGTGCCAGCAGTGAAGGACAGGGGATATCCGGGGAGCTGTTTTTT.

This sequence joins TRBV12-5 and TRBJ2-2, with 7 bases that match TRBD2. Germline V gene lookup returns CDR1 LGHNT and CDR2 FRNRAP. Losses at the gene ends were 5 bases for V and 1 base for J; bases not matched to a gene: 16. The CDR3 has 19 amino acids. DNA for the CDR3: TGTGCTAGTGGTCGGGCTTGGCTAGCGGCTAACTTGAACACCGGGGAGCTGTTTTTT. Its translation: CASGRAWLAANLNTGELFF.

The genes are TRBV29-1 and TRBJ2-1; 8 bases match TRBD2. Germline V gives CDR1 SQVTM, CDR2 ANQGSEA. This CDR3 has 12 amino acids. The junction had 10 bases not matched to a gene; V was cut back by 4 bases and J by 14 bases. The CDR3 reads CSVAASGLLEFF. The CDR3 DNA reads as TGCAGCGTTGCGGCTAGCGGGCTCTTGGAGTTCTTC.